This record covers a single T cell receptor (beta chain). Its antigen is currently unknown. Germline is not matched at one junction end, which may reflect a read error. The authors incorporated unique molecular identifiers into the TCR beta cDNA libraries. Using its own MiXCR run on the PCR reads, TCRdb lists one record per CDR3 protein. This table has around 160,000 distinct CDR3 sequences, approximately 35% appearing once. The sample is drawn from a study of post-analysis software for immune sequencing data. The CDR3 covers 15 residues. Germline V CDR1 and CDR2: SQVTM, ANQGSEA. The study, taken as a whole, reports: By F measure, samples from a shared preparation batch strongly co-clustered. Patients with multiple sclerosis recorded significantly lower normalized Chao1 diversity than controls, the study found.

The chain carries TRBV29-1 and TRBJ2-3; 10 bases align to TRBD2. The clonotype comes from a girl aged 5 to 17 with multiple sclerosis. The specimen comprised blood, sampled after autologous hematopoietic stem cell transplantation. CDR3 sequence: CSVGSSGRGTGTQYF. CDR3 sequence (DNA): TGCAGCGTTGGTTCCAGCGGGAGGGGCACAGGTACGCAGTATTTT.